Listed below are T cell receptor beta chains from one sample, sequenced in a study of cytomegalovirus exposure and HLA in healthy donors. Sequenced by immunoSEQ multiplex PCR; TCRdb stores in-frame clones only, minus some. The table lists about 98,000 clones, 80% to 90% of them singletons, with approximately 1.3% in the top ten. Source material: PBMCs. Source of these receptors: a man aged 35-49 years in good health and CMV-seronegative. Each CDR3 is given with its conserved first and last residue. A D gene is named only where the DNA matches it firmly. The size entry is marked missing in some rows and otherwise reads once, few, many or a size class.

TRBJ1-5,TRBD1,.,TRBV6-4,TGTGCCAGCAGTCCGACAGGGCTGGCGAGTCAGCCCCAGCATTTT,CASSPTGLASQPQHF
TRBJ1-5,TRBD1,.,TRBV6-5,TGTGCCAGCAGTTACAAGGCAGGGGGGTTTCAGCCCCAGCATTTT,CASSYKAGGFQPQHF
TRBJ2-3,.,.,TRBV7-9,TGTGCCAGCAGCCTCGGGGTGTACACAGATACGCAGTATTTT,CASSLGVYTDTQYF
TRBJ1-2,.,.,TRBV7-2,TGTGCCAGCAGCTTAGCGGGGGGTAACTATGGCTACACCTTC,CASSLAGGNYGYTF
TRBJ2-7,.,.,TRBV7-2,TGTGCCAGCAGCTTAGTGCGTAACTACTACGAGCAGTACTTC,CASSLVRNYYEQYF
TRBJ2-5,.,.,TRBV4-3,TGCGCCAGTAGAAGCGGGGAGACCCAGTACTTC,CASRSGETQYF
TRBJ2-7,.,.,TRBV6-5,TGTGCCAGCAGCTTGATGACAGGTCTTGACGAGCAGTACTTC,CASSLMTGLDEQYF
TRBJ1-6,TRBD1,.,TRBV18,TGTGCCAGCTCACCGGGACAGGCTGGGGGTTCACCCCTCCACTTT,CASSPGQAGGSPLHF
TRBJ1-6,.,.,TRBV6-5,TGTGCCAGCAGTTACCTGGGCGGAGGTGATTCACCCCTCCACTTT,CASSYLGGGDSPLHF
TRBJ2-2,.,.,TRBV18,TGTGCCAGCTCACCGACACAAAACACCGGGGAGCTGTTTTTT,CASSPTQNTGELFF
TRBJ2-5,TRBD1,.,TRBV9,TGTGCCAGCAGCCCCCCACCGGGGACAGCAGGGACCCAGTACTTC,CASSPPPGTAGTQYF
TRBJ1-2,.,.,TRBV6-6,TGTGCCAGCAGGTATCCAGGAATGAACTATGGCTACACCTTC,CASRYPGMNYGYTF
TRBJ2-7,.,.,TRBV5-6,TGTGCCAGCAGCCTGGGACCTAACTACTACGAGCAGTACTTC,CASSLGPNYYEQYF
TRBJ2-2,.,.,TRBV9,TGTGCCAGCAGCGTAGGCGCCCTCACCGGGGAGCTGTTTTTT,CASSVGALTGELFF
TRBJ1-1,.,.,TRBV2,TGTGCCACTTCACGGGGGAATTTGAACACTGAAGCTTTCTTT,CATSRGNLNTEAFF
TRBJ2-1,.,.,TRBV5-1,TGCGCCAGCAACTACGACGGCGGGGCCGGTGAGCAGTTCTTC,CASNYDGGAGEQFF
TRBJ1-1,TRBD1,.,TRBV7-2,TGTGCCAGCAGCTTAGAAGGAAGGGGGCACACTGAAGCTTTCTTT,CASSLEGRGHTEAFF
TRBJ2-5,.,.,TRBV11-2,TGTGCCAGCAGTCCACCGGGACTCCCGCAAGAGACCCAGTACTTC,CASSPPGLPQETQYF
TRBJ2-4,.,.,TRBV5-8,TGTGCCAGCAGCTTGGGGACAGCGAGGAAAAACATTCAGTACTTC,CASSLGTARKNIQYF
TRBJ1-1,TRBD1,.,TRBV6-5,TGTGCCAGCAGTTGGGGACAGACGAACACTGAAGCTTTCTTT,CASSWGQTNTEAFF
TRBJ1-4,TRBD1,once,TRBV5-1,TGCGCCAGCAAAGAGGGACAGACAAATGAAAAACTGTTTTTT,CASKEGQTNEKLFF
TRBJ2-1,TRBD2,.,TRBV9,TGTGCCAGCAGCGTAGGTCTAGCGGGGCCGCGGAATGAGCAGTTCTTC,CASSVGLAGPRNEQFF
TRBJ2-7,TRBD1,.,TRBV29-1,TGCAGCGTGGGGACAGGTATCTACGAGCAGTACTTC,CSVGTGIYEQYF
TRBJ1-1,TRBD1,.,TRBV18,TGTGCCAGCTCACCTCTACAGGGGGCGCTAACTGAAGCTTTCTTT,CASSPLQGALTEAFF
TRBJ2-7,TRBD1,.,TRBV29-1,TGCAGCGTTGAAAGTGGACAGGGTCGCTACGAGCAGTACTTC,CSVESGQGRYEQYF
TRBJ2-2,TRBD1,.,TRBV7-9,TGTGCCAGCAGCTTAGTGACAGGGGGCGTCACCGGGGAGCTGTTTTTT,CASSLVTGGVTGELFF